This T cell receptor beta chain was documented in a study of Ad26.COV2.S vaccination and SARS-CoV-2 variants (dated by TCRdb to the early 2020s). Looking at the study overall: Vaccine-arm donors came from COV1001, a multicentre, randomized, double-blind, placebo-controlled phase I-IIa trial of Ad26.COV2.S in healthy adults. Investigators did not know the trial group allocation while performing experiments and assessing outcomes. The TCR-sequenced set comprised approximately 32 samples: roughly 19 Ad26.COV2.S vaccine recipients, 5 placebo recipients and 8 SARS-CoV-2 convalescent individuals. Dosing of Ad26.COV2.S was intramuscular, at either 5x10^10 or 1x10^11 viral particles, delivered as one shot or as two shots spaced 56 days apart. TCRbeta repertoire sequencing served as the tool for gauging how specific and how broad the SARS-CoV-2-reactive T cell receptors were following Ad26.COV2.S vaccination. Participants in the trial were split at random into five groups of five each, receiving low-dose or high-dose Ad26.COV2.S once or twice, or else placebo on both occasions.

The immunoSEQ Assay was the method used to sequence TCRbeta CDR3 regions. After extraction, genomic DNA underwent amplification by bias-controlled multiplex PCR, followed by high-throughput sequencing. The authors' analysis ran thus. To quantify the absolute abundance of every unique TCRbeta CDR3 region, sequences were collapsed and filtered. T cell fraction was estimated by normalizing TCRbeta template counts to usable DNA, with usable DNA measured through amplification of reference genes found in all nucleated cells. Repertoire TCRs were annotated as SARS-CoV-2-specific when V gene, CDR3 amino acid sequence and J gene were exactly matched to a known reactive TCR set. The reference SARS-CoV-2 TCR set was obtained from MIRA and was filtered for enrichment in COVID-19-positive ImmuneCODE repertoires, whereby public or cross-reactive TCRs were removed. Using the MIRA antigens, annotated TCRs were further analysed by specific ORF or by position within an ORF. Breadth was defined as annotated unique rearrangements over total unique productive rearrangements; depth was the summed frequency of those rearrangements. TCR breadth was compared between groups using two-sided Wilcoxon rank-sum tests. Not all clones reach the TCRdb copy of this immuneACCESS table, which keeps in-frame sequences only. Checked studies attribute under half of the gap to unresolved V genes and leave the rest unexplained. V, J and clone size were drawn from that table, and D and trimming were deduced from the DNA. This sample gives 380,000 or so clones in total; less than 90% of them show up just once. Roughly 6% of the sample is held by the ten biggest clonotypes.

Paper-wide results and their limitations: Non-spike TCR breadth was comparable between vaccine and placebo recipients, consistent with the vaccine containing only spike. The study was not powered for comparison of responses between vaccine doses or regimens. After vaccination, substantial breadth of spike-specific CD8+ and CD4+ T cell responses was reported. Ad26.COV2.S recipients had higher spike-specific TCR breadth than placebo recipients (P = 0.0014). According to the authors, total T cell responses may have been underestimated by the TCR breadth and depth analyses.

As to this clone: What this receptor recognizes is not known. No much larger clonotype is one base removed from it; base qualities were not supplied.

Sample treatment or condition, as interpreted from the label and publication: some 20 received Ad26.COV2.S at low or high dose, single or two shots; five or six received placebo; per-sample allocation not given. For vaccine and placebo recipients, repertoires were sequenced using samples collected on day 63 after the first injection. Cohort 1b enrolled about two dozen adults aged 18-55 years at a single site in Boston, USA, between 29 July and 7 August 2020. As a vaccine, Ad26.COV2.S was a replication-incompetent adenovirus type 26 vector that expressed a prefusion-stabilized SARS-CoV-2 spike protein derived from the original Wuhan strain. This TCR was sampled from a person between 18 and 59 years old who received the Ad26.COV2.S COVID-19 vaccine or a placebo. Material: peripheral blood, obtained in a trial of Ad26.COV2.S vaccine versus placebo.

CDR3 loop: CASSPSTDRTGELFF. In nucleotide form, the sequence is TGTGCCAGCAGCCCGTCGACTGACAGGACCGGGGAGCTGTTTTTT. The sequence links TRBV7-3 to TRBJ2-2; the D gene is perhaps TRBD1, from 6 matching bases. From a lookup of the germline V gene, CDR1 and CDR2 are SGHTA and FQGTGA. V is cut by 5 bases and J by 5 bases, and the space between the germline ends is 15 bases. Reading from cysteine to phenylalanine, the CDR3 counts 15 amino acids. The only DNA kept is the CDR3, 45 bases in frame from the first base.